Shown below are 5 T cell receptor beta chains from a single sample sequenced in a study of lymphopenia after photon versus proton radiotherapy. The assay was immunoSEQ multiplex PCR, and TCRdb's table has in-frame clones only and misses some. The sample consists of about 35,000 clones, around 90% of them appearing once. The sample consisted of peripheral blood, taken from a patient treated with photon-based radiotherapy. These receptors all stem from a man aged 55 to 69 with cholangiocarcinoma.

The chain carries TRBV18 and TRBJ1-4; D is unclear. The CDR3 extends over 14 amino acids. V was clipped by 6 bases and J by 6 bases, with 14 bases between them. The germline gives CDR1 KGHSH, CDR2 LQKENI. Here the CDR3 DNA reads TGTGCCAGCTCGAAGGCTGTAAGAGATGAAAAACTGTTTTTT. The encoded protein is CASSKAVRDEKLFF.

This chain uses TRBV27 with TRBJ2-1; possibly TRBD2 for D (5 bases). V was cut by 1 base and J by 0 bases, with 7 bases left in between. The CDR3 is 15 residues long. CDR1 is MNHEY, CDR2 SMNVEV, per germline (reference sequence). For the CDR3, the DNA is TGTGCCAGCAGTTTATGGGAGAGCTCCTACAATGAGCAGTTCTTC. It translates to CASSLWESSYNEQFF.

This chain joins TRBV6-1 and TRBJ1-5; 7 nucleotides align to TRBD1. The CDR3 runs to 15 residues. Germline CDR1 MNHNS, CDR2 SASEGT. V gave up 6 bases and J gave up 5 bases; unmatched junction bases: 10. The CDR3 here is CASRPSRGLDQPQHF. CDR3 DNA: TGTGCCAGCAGACCATCGAGGGGGCTGGATCAGCCCCAGCATTTT.

The count of this clone is one. This rearrangement joins TRBV6-1 to TRBJ2-3; TRBD2 aligns across 7 bases. The CDR3 consists of 14 residues. Germline values: CDR1 MNHNS, CDR2 SASEGT. V shed 7 bases, J shed 3 bases, and the junction held 7 bases outside the gene matches. CDR3 in DNA: TGTGCCAGCACCTCGGGGGGAGCTACAGATACGCAGTATTTT. This sequence encodes CASTSGGATDTQYF.

The rearrangement joins TRBV28 to TRBJ1-2; unclear D gene. CDR3 length equals 14 residues. CDR1 and CDR2 (germline): MDHEN, SYDVKM. The V end lost 1 base, the J end lost 2 bases, and 8 bases lay between the germline ends. The CDR3 region is CASSLSWQNYGYTF. DNA for the CDR3: TGTGCCAGCAGTTTATCGTGGCAGAACTATGGCTACACCTTC.